The sequence of this T cell receptor beta chain was determined in a study of identical twins. A universal primer site was incorporated via template switching, and the cDNA contained unique molecular identifiers. MiXCR was run by TCRdb on the 5' RACE reads, yielding one entry per CDR3 protein. The sample lists 200,000 or so distinct CDR3 sequences, approximately 15% occurring once. This clonotype has just a few counts. J was trimmed by 0 bases and V by 3 bases; bases with no gene match: 10. This CDR3 is built from 17 residues. CDR1 SNHLY and CDR2 FYNNEI come from the germline V gene. In addition, the sample was reused for a study of T cells expressing NK-cell markers. That study adds: Serological testing identified most of the eight sequenced donors as HCMV-seropositive and one as seronegative.

Input material: CD8+ T cells sorted from blood. The chain links TRBV2 to TRBJ1-2, with TRBD1 matching 7 bases. The clonotype was recovered from a woman between 18 and 29 years old in good health. The CDR3 sequence is CASSDRDRTSANYGYTF. CDR3 nucleotide sequence: TGTGCCAGCAGTGATCGGGACAGAACATCGGCTAACTATGGCTACACCTTC.